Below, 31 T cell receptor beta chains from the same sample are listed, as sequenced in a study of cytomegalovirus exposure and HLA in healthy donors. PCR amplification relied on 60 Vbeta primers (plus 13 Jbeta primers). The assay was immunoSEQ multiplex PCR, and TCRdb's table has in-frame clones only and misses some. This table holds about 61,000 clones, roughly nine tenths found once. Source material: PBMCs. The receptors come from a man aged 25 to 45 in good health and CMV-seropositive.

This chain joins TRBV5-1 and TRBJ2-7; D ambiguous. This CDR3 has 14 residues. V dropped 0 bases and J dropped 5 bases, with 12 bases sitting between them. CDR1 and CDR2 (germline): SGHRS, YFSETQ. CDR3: CASSLGSQVNEQYF. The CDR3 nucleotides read TGCGCCAGCAGCTTGGGTAGTCAGGTAAACGAGCAGTACTTC.

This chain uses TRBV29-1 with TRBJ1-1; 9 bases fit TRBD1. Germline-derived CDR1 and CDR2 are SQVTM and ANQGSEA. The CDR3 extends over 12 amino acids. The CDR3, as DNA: TGCAGTGCTGACAGGGGGGAGACTGAAGCTTTCTTT. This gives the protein CSADRGETEAFF.

CDR3 DNA: TGTGCCAGCAGTGAAGGGACTCCTCGCTATGGCTACACCTTC. Protein: CASSEGTPRYGYTF. The chain carries TRBV2 and TRBJ1-2; no clear D gene. Germline V lookup: CDR1 SNHLY, CDR2 FYNNEI. Trimming took off 1 base at V and 4 bases at J, with 10 bases between the two ends. There are 14 residues in the CDR3.

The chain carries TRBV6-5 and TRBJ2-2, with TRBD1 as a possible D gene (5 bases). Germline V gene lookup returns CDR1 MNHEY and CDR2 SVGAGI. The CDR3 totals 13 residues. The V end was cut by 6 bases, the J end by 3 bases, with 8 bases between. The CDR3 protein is CASSPRDTGELFF. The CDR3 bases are TGTGCCAGCAGCCCCAGGGACACCGGGGAGCTGTTTTTT.

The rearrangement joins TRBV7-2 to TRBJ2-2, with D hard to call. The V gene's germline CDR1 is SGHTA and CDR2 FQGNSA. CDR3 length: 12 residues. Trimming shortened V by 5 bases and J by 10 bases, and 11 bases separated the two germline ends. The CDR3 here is CASSPTTVELFF. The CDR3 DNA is TGTGCCAGCAGCCCGACAACGGTGGAGCTGTTTTTT.

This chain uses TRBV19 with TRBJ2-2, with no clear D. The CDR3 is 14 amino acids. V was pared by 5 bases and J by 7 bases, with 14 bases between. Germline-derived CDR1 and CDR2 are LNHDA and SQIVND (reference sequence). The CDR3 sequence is CASSGPPRYGELFF. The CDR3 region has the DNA TGTGCCAGTAGTGGCCCACCTAGGTACGGGGAGCTGTTTTTT.

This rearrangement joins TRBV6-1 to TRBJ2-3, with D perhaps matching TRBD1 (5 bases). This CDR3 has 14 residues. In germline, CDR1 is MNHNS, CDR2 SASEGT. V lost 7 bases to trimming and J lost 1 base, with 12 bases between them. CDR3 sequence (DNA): TGTGCCAGCATTCTGGACACCCGCACAGATACGCAGTATTTT. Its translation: CASILDTRTDTQYF.

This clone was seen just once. CDR3: CASSLGASGRIHEQYF. The CDR3 nucleotides read TGTGCCAGCAGCTTGGGGGCTAGCGGGAGGATCCACGAGCAGTACTTC. The chain recombines TRBV5-4 with TRBJ2-7, with TRBD2 matching 11 bases. The CDR3 is 16 residues long. J gave up 5 bases and V 0 bases, and 7 bases lay outside the gene matches. Germline V gene sequence: CDR1 SGHNT, CDR2 YYREEE (reference sequence). The full variable domain, completed using reference TRBV5-4 and TRBJ2-7, is ETGVTQSPTHLIKTRGQQVTLRCSSQSGHNTVSWYQQALGQGPQFIFQYYREEENGRGNFPPRFSGLQFPNYSSELNVNALELDDSALYLCASSLGASGRIHEQYFGPGTRLTVT.

This CDR3 is CSGGGQGGTGELFF. DNA for the CDR3: TGCAGCGGCGGGGGACAGGGAGGGACCGGGGAGCTGTTTTTT. The chain carries TRBV29-1 and TRBJ2-2; 9 nucleotides line up with TRBD1. CDR1 SQVTM and CDR2 ANQGSEA come from the germline V gene. Trimming removed 7 bases from V and 5 bases from J; junction bases left unmatched: 8. The CDR3 consists of 14 residues.

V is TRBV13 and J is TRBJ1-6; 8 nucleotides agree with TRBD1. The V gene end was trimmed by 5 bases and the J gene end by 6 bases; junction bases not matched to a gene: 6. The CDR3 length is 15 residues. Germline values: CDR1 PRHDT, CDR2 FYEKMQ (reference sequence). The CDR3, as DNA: TGTGCCAGCAGCACGGACAGGGCGATTAATTCACCCCTCCACTTT. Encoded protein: CASSTDRAINSPLHF.

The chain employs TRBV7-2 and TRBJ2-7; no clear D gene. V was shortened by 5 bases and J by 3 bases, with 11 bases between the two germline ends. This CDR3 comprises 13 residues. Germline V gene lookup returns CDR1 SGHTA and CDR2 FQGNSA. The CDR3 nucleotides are TGTGCCAGCAGCCCCACCCCAGGCTACGAGCAGTACTTC. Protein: CASSPTPGYEQYF.

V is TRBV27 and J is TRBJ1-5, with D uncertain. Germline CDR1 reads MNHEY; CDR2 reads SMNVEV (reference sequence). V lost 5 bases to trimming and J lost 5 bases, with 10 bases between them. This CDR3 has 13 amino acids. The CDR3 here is CASSPNLDQPQHF. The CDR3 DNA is TGTGCCAGCAGTCCTAATTTGGATCAGCCCCAGCATTTT.

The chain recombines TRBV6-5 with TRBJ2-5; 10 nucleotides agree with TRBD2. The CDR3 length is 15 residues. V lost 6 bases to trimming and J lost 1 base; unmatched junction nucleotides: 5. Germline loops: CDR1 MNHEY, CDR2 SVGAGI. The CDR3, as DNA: TGTGCCAGCAGCCCACTAGCGGGGACCCAAGAGACCCAGTACTTC. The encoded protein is CASSPLAGTQETQYF.

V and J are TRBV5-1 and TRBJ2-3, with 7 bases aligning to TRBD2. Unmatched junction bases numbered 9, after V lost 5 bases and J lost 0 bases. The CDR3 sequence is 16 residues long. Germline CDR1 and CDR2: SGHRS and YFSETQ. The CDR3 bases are TGCGCCAGCAGGGGGATCTCTAGCGGCAGCACAGATACGCAGTATTTT. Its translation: CASRGISSGSTDTQYF. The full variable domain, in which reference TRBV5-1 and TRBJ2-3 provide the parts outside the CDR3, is KAGVTQTPRYLIKTRGQQVTLSCSPISGHRSVSWYQQTPGQGLQFLFEYFSETQRNKGNFPGRFSGRQFSNSRSEMNVSTLELGDSALYLCASRGISSGSTDTQYFGPGTRLTVL.

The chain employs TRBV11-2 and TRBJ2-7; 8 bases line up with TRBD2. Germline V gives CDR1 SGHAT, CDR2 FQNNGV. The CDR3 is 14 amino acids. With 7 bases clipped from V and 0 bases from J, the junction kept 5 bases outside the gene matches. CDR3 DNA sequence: TGTGCCAGCAACCCAAGCGGGAGCTCCTACGAGCAGTACTTC. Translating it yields CASNPSGSSYEQYF.

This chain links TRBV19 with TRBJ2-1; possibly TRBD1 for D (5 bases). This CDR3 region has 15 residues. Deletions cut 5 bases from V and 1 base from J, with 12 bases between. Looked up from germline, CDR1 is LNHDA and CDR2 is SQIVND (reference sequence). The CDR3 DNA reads TGTGCCAGTAGTCCGTCCAGGGTATCCTACAATGAGCAGTTCTTC. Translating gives CASSPSRVSYNEQFF.

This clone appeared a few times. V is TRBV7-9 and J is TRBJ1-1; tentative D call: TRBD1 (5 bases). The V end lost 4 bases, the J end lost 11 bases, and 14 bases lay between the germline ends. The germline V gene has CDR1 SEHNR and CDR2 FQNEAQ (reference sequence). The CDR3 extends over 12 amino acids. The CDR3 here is CASSSRTPRAFF. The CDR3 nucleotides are TGTGCCAGCAGCTCTCGGACACCCAGGGCTTTCTTT.

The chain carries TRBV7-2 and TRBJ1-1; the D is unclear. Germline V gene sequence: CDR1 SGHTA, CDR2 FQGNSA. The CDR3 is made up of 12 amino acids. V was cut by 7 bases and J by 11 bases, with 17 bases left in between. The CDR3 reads CASNQPETGAFF. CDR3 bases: TGTGCCAGCAATCAGCCGGAGACGGGGGCTTTCTTT.

Here the CDR3 reads CASSLGGTSGSGDTQYF. The CDR3 DNA follows: TGCGCCAGCAGCTTGGGGGGGACTAGCGGGAGTGGAGATACGCAGTATTTT. The chain uses TRBV5-1 and TRBJ2-3, with 14 bases fitting TRBD2. Germline V gives CDR1 SGHRS, CDR2 YFSETQ. V lost 0 bases, J lost 5 bases, and 5 bases stayed unmatched. CDR3 length: 17 amino acids. The full variable domain, its missing parts supplied by reference TRBV5-1 and TRBJ2-3, is KAGVTQTPRYLIKTRGQQVTLSCSPISGHRSVSWYQQTPGQGLQFLFEYFSETQRNKGNFPGRFSGRQFSNSRSEMNVSTLELGDSALYLCASSLGGTSGSGDTQYFGPGTRLTVL.

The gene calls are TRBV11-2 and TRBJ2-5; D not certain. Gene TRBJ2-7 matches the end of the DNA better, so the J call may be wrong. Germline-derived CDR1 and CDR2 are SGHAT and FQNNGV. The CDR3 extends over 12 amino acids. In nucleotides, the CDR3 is TGTGCCAGTCAAGCTTATCCCTACGAGCAGTACTTC. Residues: CASQAYPYEQYF.

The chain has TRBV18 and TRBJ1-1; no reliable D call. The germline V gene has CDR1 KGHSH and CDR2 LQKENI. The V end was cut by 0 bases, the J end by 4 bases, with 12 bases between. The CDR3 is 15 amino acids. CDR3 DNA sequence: TGTGCCAGCTCACCACCGAGGATAGAGGGCACTGAAGCTTTCTTT. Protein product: CASSPPRIEGTEAFF.

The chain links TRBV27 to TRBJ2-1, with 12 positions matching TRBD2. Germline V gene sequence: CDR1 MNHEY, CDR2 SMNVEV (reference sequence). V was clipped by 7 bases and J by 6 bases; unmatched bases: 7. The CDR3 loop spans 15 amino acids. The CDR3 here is CASTVLAGGFNEQFF. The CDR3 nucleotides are TGTGCCAGCACTGTACTAGCGGGGGGATTCAATGAGCAGTTCTTC.

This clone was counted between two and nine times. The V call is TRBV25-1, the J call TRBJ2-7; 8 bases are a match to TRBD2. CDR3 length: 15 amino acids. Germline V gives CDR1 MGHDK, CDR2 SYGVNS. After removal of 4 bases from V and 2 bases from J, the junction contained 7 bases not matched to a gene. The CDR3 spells CASSVSGSRPYEQYF. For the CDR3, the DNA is TGTGCCAGCAGTGTAAGCGGGAGTCGCCCCTACGAGCAGTACTTC.

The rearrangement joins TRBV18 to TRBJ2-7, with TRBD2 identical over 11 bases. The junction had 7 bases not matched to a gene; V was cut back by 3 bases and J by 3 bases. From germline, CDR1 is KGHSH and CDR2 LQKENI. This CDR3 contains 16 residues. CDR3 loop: CASSPSGGGTLYEQYF. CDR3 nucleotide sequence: TGTGCCAGCTCACCTAGCGGGGGGGGAACCCTCTACGAGCAGTACTTC.

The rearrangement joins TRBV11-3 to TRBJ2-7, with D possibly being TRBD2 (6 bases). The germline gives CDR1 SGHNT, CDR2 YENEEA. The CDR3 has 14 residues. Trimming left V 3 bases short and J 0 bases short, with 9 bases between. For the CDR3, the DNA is TGTGCCAGCAGCTTCCTAGCGAACTCCTACGAGCAGTACTTC. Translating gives CASSFLANSYEQYF.

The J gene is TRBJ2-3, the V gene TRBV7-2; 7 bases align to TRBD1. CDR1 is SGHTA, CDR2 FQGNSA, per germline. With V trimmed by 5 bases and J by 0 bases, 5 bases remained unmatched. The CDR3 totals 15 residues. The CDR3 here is CASSPTTGSTDTQYF. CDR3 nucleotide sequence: TGTGCCAGCAGCCCAACGACAGGGAGCACAGATACGCAGTATTTT.

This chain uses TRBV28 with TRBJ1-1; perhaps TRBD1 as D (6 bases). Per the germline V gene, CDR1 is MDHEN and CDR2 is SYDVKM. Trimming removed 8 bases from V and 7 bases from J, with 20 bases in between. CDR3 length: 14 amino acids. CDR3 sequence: CASSEQGEEGEAFF. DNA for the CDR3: TGTGCCAGCTCAGAACAGGGAGAGGAAGGTGAAGCTTTCTTT.

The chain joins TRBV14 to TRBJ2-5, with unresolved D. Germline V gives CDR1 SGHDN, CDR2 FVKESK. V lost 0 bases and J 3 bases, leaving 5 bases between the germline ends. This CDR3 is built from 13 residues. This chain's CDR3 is CASSQDLEETQYF. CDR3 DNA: TGTGCCAGCAGCCAAGATCTCGAAGAGACCCAGTACTTC.

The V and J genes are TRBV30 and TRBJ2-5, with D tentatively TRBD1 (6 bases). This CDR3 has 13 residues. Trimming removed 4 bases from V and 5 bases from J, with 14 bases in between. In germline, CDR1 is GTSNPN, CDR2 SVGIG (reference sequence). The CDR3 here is CAWTVSRGETQYF. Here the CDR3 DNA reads TGTGCCTGGACCGTCTCTAGGGGGGAGACCCAGTACTTC.

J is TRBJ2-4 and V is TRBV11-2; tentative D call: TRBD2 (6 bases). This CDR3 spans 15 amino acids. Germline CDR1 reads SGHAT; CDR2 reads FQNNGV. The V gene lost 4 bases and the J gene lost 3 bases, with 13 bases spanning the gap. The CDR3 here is CASSSASAGKNIQYF. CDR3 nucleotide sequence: TGTGCCAGCAGCTCCGCTAGCGCGGGCAAAAACATTCAGTACTTC.

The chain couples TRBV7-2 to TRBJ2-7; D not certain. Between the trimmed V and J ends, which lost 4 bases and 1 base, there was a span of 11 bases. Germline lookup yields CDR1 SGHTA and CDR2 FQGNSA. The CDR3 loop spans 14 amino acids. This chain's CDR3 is CASSSIYRSYEQYF. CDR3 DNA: TGTGCCAGCAGCTCCATTTATAGATCCTACGAGCAGTACTTC.